This record covers a single T cell receptor (beta chain). Germline V gene data show CDR1 as MNHEY and CDR2 as SMNVEV (reference sequence). There are 16 residues in the CDR3. V lost 0 bases to trimming and J lost 9 bases; unmatched junction nucleotides: 9. Clones were sequenced by immunoSEQ multiplex PCR, and TCRdb holds only the in-frame ones, with some missing. Altogether 1,400 or so clones are present, approximately 96% being singletons, with the ten largest covering roughly 2.1%. The sample originates from a study of T cell clonotyping in hematopoietic cell transplantation. The sequence came from a male patient between 45 and 59 years old who had an allogeneic stem cell transplant from a related donor, so the T cells may come from the graft donor. Some clones in this sample may be carry-over from other donors' samples. V and J are TRBV27 and TRBJ2-1; 9 bases align to TRBD2. The sample consisted of PBMCs, taken 180 days after allogeneic stem cell transplant. The CDR3 loop is CASSLSPRGGRSEQFF. In nucleotides, the CDR3 is TGTGCCAGCAGTTTATCGCCGCGGGGGGGCCGTAGTGAGCAGTTCTTC.